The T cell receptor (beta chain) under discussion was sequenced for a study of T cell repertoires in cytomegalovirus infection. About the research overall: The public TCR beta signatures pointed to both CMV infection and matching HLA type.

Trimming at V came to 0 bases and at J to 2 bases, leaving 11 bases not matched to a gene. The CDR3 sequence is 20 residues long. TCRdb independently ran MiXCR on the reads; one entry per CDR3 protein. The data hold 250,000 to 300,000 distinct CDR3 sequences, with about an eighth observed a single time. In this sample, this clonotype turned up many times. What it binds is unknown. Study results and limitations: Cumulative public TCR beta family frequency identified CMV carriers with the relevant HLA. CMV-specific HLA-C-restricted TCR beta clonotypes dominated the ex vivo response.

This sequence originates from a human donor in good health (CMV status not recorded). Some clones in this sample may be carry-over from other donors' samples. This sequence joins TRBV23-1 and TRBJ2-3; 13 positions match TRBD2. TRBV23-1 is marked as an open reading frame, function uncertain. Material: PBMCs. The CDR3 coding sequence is TGCGCCAGCAGTCAATCTAGGGGATGGGGACTAGCGGGAAACACAGATACGCAGTATTTT. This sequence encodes CASSQSRGWGLAGNTDTQYF.